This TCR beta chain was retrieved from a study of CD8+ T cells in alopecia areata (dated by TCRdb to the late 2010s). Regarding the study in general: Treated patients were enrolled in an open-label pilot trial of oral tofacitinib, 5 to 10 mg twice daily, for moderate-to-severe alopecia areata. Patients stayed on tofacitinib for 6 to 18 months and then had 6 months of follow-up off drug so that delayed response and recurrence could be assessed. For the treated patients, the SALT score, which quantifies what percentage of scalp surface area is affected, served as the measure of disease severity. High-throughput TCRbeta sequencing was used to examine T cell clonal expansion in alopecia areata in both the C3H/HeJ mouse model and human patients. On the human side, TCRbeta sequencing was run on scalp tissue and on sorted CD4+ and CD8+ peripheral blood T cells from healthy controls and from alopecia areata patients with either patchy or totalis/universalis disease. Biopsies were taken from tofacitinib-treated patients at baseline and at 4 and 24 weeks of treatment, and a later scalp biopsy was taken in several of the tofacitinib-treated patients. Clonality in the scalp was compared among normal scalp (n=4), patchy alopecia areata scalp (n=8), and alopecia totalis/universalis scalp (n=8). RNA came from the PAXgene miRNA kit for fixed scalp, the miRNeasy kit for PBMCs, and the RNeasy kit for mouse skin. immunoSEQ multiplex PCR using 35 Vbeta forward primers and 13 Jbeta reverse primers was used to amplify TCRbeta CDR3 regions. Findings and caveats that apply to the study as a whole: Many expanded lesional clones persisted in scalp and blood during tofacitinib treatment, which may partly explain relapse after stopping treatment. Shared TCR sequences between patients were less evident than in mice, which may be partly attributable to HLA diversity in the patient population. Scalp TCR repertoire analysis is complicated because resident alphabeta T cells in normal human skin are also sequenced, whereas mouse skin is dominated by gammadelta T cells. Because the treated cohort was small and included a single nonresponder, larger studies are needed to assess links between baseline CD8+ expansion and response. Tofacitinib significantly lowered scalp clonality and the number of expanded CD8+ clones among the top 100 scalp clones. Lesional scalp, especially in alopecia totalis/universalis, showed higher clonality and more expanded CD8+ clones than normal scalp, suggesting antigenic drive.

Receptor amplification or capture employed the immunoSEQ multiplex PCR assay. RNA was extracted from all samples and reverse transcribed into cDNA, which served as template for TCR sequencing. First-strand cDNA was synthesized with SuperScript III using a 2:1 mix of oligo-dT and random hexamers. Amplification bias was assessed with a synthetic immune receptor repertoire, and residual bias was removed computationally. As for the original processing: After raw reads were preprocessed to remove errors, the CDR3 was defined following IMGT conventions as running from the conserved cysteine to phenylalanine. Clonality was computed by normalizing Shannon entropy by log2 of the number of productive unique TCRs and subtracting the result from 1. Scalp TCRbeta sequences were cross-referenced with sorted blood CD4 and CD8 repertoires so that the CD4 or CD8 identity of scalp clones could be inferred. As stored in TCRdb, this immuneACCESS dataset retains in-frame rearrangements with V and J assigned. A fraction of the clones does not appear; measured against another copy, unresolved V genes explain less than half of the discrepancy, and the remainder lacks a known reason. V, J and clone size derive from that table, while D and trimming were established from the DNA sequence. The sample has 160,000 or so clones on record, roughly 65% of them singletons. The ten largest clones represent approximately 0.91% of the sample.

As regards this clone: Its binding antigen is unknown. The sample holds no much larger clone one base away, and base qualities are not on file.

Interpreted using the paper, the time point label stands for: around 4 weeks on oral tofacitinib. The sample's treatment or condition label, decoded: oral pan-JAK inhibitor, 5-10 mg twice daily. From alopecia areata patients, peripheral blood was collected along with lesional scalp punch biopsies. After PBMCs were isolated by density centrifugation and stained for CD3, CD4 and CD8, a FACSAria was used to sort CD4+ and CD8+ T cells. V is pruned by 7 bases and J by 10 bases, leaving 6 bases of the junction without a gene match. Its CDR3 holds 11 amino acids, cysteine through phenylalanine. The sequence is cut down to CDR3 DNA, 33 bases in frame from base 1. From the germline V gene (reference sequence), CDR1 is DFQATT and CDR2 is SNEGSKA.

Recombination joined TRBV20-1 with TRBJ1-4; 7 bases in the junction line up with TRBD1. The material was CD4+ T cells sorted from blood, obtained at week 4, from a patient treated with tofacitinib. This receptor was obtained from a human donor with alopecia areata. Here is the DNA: TGCAGTGTAAGACAGGGAGTAAAACTGTTTTTT. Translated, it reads CSVRQGVKLFF.